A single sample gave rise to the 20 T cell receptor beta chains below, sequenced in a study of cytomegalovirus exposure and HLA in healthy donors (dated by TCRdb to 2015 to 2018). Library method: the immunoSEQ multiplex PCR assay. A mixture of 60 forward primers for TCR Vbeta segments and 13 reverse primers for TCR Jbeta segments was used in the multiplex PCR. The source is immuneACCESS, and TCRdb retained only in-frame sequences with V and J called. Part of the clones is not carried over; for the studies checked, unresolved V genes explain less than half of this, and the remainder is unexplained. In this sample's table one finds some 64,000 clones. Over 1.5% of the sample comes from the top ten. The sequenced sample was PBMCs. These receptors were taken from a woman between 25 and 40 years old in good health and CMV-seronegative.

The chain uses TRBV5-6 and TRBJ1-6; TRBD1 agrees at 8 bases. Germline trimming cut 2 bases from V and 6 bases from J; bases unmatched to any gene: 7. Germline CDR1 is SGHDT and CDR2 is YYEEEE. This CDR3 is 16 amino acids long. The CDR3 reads CASSLQGGSSNSPLHF. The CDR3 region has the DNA TGTGCCAGCAGCTTACAGGGGGGATCGTCTAATTCACCCCTCCACTTT. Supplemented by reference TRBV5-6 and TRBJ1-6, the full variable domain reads DAGVTQSPTHLIKTRGQQVTLRCSPKSGHDTVSWYQQALGQGPQFIFQYYEEEERQRGNFPDRFSGHQFPNYSSELNVNALLLGDSALYLCASSLQGGSSNSPLHFGNGTRLTVT.

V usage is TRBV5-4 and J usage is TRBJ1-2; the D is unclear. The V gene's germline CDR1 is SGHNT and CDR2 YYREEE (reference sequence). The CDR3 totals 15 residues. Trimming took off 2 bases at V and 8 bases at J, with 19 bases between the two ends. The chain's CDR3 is CASSLSEGGARGYTF. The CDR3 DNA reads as TGTGCCAGCAGCTTATCGGAGGGTGGAGCGCGAGGCTACACCTTC.

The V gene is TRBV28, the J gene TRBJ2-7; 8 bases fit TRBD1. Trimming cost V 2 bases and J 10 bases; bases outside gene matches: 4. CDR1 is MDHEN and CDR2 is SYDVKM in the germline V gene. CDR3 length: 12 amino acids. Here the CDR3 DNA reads TGTGCCAGCAGTTTAAGACAGGGGCAACAGTACTTC. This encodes CASSLRQGQQYF.

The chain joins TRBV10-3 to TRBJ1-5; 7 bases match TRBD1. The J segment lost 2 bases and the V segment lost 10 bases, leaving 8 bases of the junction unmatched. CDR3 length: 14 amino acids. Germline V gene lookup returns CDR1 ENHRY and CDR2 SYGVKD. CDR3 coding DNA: TGTGCCAGCCAACCCGGACAGGGCAATCAGCCCCAGCATTTT. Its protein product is CASQPGQGNQPQHF.

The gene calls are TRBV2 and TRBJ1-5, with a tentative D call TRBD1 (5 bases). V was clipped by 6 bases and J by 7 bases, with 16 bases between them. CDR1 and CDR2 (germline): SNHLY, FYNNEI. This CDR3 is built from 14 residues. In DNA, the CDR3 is TGTGCCAGCAGAGACGGGGGAGCCCGGCAGCCCCAGCATTTT. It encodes CASRDGGARQPQHF. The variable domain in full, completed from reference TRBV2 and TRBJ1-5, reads EPEVTQTPSHQVTQMGQEVILRCVPISNHLYFYWYRQILGQKVEFLVSFYNNEISEKSEIFDDQFSVERPDGSNFTLKIRSTKLEDSAMYFCASRDGGARQPQHFGDGTRLSIL.

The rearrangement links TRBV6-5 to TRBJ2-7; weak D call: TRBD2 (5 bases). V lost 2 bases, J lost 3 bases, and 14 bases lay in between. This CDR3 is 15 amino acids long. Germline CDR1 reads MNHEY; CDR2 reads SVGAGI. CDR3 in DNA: TGTGCCAGCAGTTACAGCGGTGCGCTCCTCTACGAGCAGTACTTC. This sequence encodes CASSYSGALLYEQYF.

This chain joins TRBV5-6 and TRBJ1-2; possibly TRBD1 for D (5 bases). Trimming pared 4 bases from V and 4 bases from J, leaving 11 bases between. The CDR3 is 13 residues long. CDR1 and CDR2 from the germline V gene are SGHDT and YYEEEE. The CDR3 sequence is CASSLRGPYGYTF. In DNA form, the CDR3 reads TGTGCCAGCAGCCTAAGGGGCCCCTATGGCTACACCTTC.

CDR3 in amino acids: CASSYLGLADTDTQYF. CDR3 nucleotides: TGTGCCAGCAGTTACTTGGGACTAGCGGACACAGATACGCAGTATTTT. The chain joins TRBV6-5 to TRBJ2-3; 11 bases match TRBD2. The CDR3 is 16 amino acids. CDR1 is MNHEY and CDR2 is SVGAGI in the germline V gene. Trimming at V came to 1 base and at J to 2 bases, leaving 2 bases not matched to a gene.

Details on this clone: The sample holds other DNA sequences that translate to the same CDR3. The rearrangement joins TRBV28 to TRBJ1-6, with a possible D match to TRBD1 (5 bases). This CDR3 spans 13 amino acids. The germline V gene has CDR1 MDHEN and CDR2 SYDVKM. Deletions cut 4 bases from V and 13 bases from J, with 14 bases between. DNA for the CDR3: TGTGCCAGCAGTTCTCTCAGGGTTTCGCCCCTCCACTTT. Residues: CASSSLRVSPLHF.

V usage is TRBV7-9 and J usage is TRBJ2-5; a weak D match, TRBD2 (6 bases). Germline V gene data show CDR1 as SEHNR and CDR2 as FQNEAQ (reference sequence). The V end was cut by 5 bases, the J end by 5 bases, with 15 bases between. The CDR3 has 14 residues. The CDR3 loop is CASSPERVKETQYF. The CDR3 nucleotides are TGTGCCAGCAGCCCTGAGCGGGTGAAGGAGACCCAGTACTTC.

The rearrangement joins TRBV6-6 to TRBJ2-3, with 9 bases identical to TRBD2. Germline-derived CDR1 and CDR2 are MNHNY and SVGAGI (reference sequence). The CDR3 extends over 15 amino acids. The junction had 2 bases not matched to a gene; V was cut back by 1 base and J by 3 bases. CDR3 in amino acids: CASSYWTSVTDTQYF. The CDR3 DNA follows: TGTGCCAGCAGTTACTGGACTAGCGTTACAGATACGCAGTATTTT.

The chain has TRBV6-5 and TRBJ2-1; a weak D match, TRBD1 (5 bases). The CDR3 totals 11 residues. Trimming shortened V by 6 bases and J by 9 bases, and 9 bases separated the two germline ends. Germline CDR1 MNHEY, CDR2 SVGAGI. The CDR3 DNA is TGTGCCAGCAGCGTAGGGGCTGAGCAGTTCTTC. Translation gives CASSVGAEQFF.

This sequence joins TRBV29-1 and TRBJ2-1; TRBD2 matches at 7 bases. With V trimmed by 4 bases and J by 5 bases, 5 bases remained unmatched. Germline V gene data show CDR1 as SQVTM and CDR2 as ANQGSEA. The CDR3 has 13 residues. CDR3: CSVGVGLNNEQFF. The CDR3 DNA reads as TGCAGCGTTGGGGTGGGACTAAACAATGAGCAGTTCTTC.

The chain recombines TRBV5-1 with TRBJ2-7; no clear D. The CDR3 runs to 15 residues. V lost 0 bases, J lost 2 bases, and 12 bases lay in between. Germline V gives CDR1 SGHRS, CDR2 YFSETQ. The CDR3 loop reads CASSLAAQAAYEQYF. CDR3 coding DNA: TGCGCCAGCAGCTTGGCGGCGCAGGCCGCCTACGAGCAGTACTTC.

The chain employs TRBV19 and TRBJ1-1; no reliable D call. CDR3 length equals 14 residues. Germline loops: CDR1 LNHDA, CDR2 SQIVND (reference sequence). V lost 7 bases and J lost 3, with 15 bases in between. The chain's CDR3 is CASNPLNSYTEAFF. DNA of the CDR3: TGTGCCAGTAACCCATTGAACTCCTACACTGAAGCTTTCTTT.

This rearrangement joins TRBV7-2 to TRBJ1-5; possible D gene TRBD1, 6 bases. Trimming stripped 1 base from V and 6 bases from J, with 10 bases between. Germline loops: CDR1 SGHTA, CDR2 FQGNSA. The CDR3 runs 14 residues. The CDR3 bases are TGTGCCAGCAGCTTAGACCCGGACAGTCAGCCCCAGCATTTT. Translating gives CASSLDPDSQPQHF.

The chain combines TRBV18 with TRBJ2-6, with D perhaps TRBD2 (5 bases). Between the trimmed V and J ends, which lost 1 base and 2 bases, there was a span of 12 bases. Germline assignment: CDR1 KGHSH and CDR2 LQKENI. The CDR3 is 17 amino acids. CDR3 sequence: CASSPLAPGTGANVLTF. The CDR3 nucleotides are TGTGCCAGCTCACCACTAGCGCCGGGTACTGGGGCCAACGTCCTGACTTTC.

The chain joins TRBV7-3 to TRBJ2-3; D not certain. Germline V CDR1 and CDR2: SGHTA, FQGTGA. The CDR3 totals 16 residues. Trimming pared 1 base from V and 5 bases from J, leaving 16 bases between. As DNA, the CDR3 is TGTGCCAGCAGCTTAAGCCCCATCGAGGCACAAGATACGCAGTATTTT. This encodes CASSLSPIEAQDTQYF.

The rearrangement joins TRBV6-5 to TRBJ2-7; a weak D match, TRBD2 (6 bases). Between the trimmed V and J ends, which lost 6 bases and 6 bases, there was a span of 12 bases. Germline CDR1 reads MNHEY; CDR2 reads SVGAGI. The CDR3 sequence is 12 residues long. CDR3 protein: CASRDGGPEQYF. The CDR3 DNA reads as TGTGCCAGCAGGGACGGGGGTCCCGAGCAGTACTTC.

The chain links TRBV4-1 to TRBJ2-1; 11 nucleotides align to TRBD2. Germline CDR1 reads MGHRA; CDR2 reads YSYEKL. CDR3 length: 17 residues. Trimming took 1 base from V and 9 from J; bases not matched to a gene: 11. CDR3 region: CASSQVDMGLAVGEQFF. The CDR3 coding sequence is TGCGCCAGCAGCCAAGTGGATATGGGACTAGCGGTCGGTGAGCAGTTCTTC.